This T cell receptor beta chain was found in a study of post-analysis software for immune sequencing data. Broader study findings: In multiple sclerosis, normalized Chao1 diversity was significantly below that of controls. A few TRBV segments (TRBV5-6, TRBV5-1 and TRBV20-1 among them) occurred more frequently in patients than in controls. Samples from a shared batch, those prepared together, strongly co-clustered by F measure.

Unique molecular identifiers had been added to the TCR beta cDNA libraries. TCRdb re-derived calls from the PCR reads in MiXCR, one entry per CDR3 protein. The data hold hundreds of thousands of distinct CDR3 sequences, with approximately 59% observed a single time. The sample holds a few counts of this clonotype. The antigen is unknown. Trimming stripped 5 bases from V and 2 bases from J, with 11 bases between. The CDR3 runs to 14 residues. CDR1 is MNHEY, CDR2 SMNVEV, per germline (reference sequence). The specimen was blood. The origin of this receptor is a girl aged 2 to 10 with multiple sclerosis. The rearrangement uses TRBV27 and TRBJ2-3; D gene ambiguous. The CDR3 DNA sequence: TGTGCCAGCAGTCTAACCCCCCACACAGATACGCAGTATTTT. Its translation: CASSLTPHTDTQYF.